Included here is one TCR beta chain sequence, with context. This entry belongs to a study of blood T cell repertoires in COVID-19. Germline V CDR1 and CDR2: WSHSY, SAAADI. The trim removed 9 bases at V and 4 bases at J, leaving 6 bases unmatched. This CDR3 comprises 14 residues. Libraries were prepared by immunoSEQ multiplex PCR; TCRdb keeps only in-frame clonotypes and omits some of them. The sample records a few hundred thousand clones, just over 90% being singletons. Study members were between roughly 18 and 100 years old and lived in 24 US regions. Participant-reported clinical history was the basis for cohort assignment. Exposed participants came across a COVID-19 case within 2 weeks before study entry.

The V gene is TRBV10-2, the J gene TRBJ2-1; TRBD2 matches at 10 bases. This TCR was recovered from a woman aged 40 to 50 who had been exposed to COVID-19. The sample taken for sequencing was PBMCs or T cells enriched from blood (not recorded which). CDR3 bases: TGCGCCAGTTGGAGGACTAGCGGATACAATGAGCAGTTCTTC. Amino acids: CASWRTSGYNEQFF.